The table lists the clone carrying this TCR beta chain with a few counts. What it recognizes is unknown. Generated by immunoSEQ multiplex PCR, the TCRdb table keeps only in-frame clones and is missing some. The table includes 9,000 to 13,000 clones, 60% to 80% detected once. The patients all showed relapse after autologous stem cell transplantation, while their brentuximab vedotin exposure varied. Responses achieved at best were complete response, partial response or progressive disease. These data come from a study of PD-1 blockade in classical Hodgkin lymphoma. Study-wide findings and caveats: Whatever underlies the repertoire differences (possibly disease activity or prior therapy) remains undefined. It was CD4+ TCR diversity, not CD8+, that rose significantly by C4D1. Relapsed/refractory patients reportedly had the lowest baseline TCR diversity, below newly diagnosed patients, who were below healthy donors.

The CDR3 is 15 residues long. V shed 3 bases and J 1 base; nucleotides not matched to a gene: 1. Germline lookup yields CDR1 SQVTM and CDR2 ANQGSEA. This specimen consisted of peripheral blood mononuclear cells (PBMCs), obtained at baseline. This TCR derives from a human donor with classical Hodgkin lymphoma. The chain has TRBV29-1 and TRBJ2-3; 13 nucleotides agree with TRBD2. This chain's CDR3 is CSVDGTSGGTDTQYF. CDR3 coding DNA: TGCAGCGTTGACGGGACTAGCGGGGGCACAGATACGCAGTATTTT.